This T cell receptor (beta chain) originates from a study of radiotherapy plus CTLA-4 blockade in lung cancer. Whole-study findings and limits: In blood, early T cell clone dynamics reportedly predicted response best, together with interferon-beta.

V trimming: 0 bases; J trimming: 2 bases; junction bases outside the gene matches: 1. The CDR3 spans 16 residues. Germline CDR1 is MGHRA and CDR2 is YSYEKL. Note on this clone: Its antigen remains unidentified.

Sequenced by immunoSEQ multiplex PCR; TCRdb stores in-frame clones only, minus some. The repertoire has roughly 77,000 clones, 70% to 80% of them found once; the top ten carry more than 7.5%. This specimen was peripheral blood, taken from a patient treated with radiotherapy plus ipilimumab. The chain couples TRBV4-1 to TRBJ1-3, with 10 bases fitting TRBD1. This sequence originates from a human donor with non-small cell lung cancer whose response to radiotherapy plus ipilimumab could not be evaluated. The CDR3 spells CASSQDGTGAGNTIYF. Here the CDR3 DNA reads TGCGCCAGCAGCCAAGATGGGACAGGGGCTGGAAACACCATATATTTT.